The 21 T cell receptor beta chains presented below share a single source sample, sequenced in a study of OX40 agonist ivuxolimab in advanced cancers. Here immunoSEQ multiplex PCR was the method, and the copy in TCRdb shows in-frame clones only, minus some. The sample yields approximately 29,000 clones, around 80% seen once. The sample was CD4+ or CD8+ T cells sorted from blood, taken in a trial of the OX40 agonist ivuxolimab. The receptors derive from an adult with an advanced solid tumor such as melanoma, head and neck, liver or kidney cancer.

The chain employs TRBV9 and TRBJ1-2, with 7 bases fitting TRBD1. This CDR3 contains 14 residues. Per germline, CDR1 SGDLS and CDR2 YYNGEE. The ends lost 2 bases at V and 8 bases at J; junction bases unmatched: 9. The CDR3 protein is CASSVSDRTEGYTF. The CDR3 DNA is TGTGCCAGCAGCGTCTCGGACAGGACGGAGGGCTACACCTTC.

This clone came up a few times. The chain has TRBV6-1 and TRBJ2-1, with 7 bases lining up with TRBD1. J lost 9 bases, V lost 2 bases, and 4 bases had no gene match. Germline V gene data show CDR1 as MNHNS and CDR2 as SASEGT. CDR3 size: 13 residues. In nucleotides, the CDR3 is TGTGCCAGCAGTGAAACAGGGGTAGGTGAGCAGTTCTTC. Translating gives CASSETGVGEQFF.

The chain recombines TRBV9 with TRBJ2-5; perhaps TRBD1 as D (6 bases). Trimming took 0 bases from V and 1 from J, leaving 7 bases between them. Germline V lookup: CDR1 SGDLS, CDR2 YYNGEE. CDR3 length: 14 residues. CDR3: CASSVGRGQETQYF. CDR3 nucleotide sequence: TGTGCCAGCAGCGTAGGCAGGGGCCAAGAGACCCAGTACTTC.

This chain links TRBV19 with TRBJ2-5; D might be TRBD2 (5 bases). V was pared by 3 bases and J by 5 bases, with 10 bases between. Germline V lookup: CDR1 LNHDA, CDR2 SQIVND (reference sequence). The CDR3 has 13 amino acids. The CDR3 bases are TGTGCCAGTAGTATTGAAGGAGGTGAGACCCAGTACTTC. Residues: CASSIEGGETQYF.

The chain uses TRBV30 and TRBJ1-1, with 8 bases fitting TRBD1. This CDR3 comprises 13 residues. Germline V CDR1 and CDR2: GTSNPN, SVGIG (reference sequence). V lost 8 bases to trimming and J lost 1 base; unmatched junction nucleotides: 6. The CDR3 spells CASETGGNTEAFF. As DNA, the CDR3 is TGTGCCAGTGAAACAGGGGGGAACACTGAAGCTTTCTTT.

Remarks on this clone: Additional DNA sequences in this sample encode the identical CDR3. V gene TRBV5-1 combines with J gene TRBJ1-6, with D perhaps TRBD1 (6 bases). The CDR3 spans 16 residues. V was pared by 4 bases and J by 3 bases, with 14 bases between. Germline CDR1 reads SGHRS; CDR2 reads YFSETQ. CDR3: CASSPDGGGYNSPLHF. Here the CDR3 DNA reads TGCGCCAGCAGCCCCGACGGAGGGGGCTATAATTCACCCCTCCACTTT.

The chain couples TRBV5-4 to TRBJ2-5, with D tentatively TRBD2 (5 bases). The CDR3 runs 17 residues. V was cut by 0 bases and J by 2 bases, with 17 bases left in between. The germline V gene encodes CDR1 SGHNT and CDR2 YYREEE (reference sequence). The CDR3 is CASSLVGKVAFQETQYF. CDR3 nucleotide sequence: TGTGCCAGCAGCTTGGTGGGTAAGGTAGCGTTTCAAGAGACCCAGTACTTC. Variable domain in full (rest from reference TRBV5-4 and TRBJ2-5): ETGVTQSPTHLIKTRGQQVTLRCSSQSGHNTVSWYQQALGQGPQFIFQYYREEENGRGNFPPRFSGLQFPNYSSELNVNALELDDSALYLCASSLVGKVAFQETQYFGPGTRLLVL.

V and J are TRBV30 and TRBJ1-1, with TRBD1 matching over 9 bases. After removal of 2 bases from V and 11 bases from J, the junction contained 12 bases not matched to a gene. Germline V gene lookup returns CDR1 GTSNPN and CDR2 SVGIG (reference sequence). CDR3 length: 14 amino acids. The CDR3 spells CAWSSGQGEIRAFF. Here the CDR3 DNA reads TGTGCCTGGAGTTCGGGACAGGGCGAAATTCGGGCTTTCTTT. The full variable domain, its missing parts supplied by reference TRBV30 and TRBJ1-1, is SQTIHQWPATLVQPVGSPLSLECTVEGTSNPNLYWYRQAAGRGLQLLFYSVGIGQISSEVPQNLSASRPQDRQFILSSKKLLLSDSGFYLCAWSSGQGEIRAFFGQGTRLTVV.

CDR3 sequence: CASSPDSQVNNSPLHF. The CDR3 DNA follows: TGTGCCAGCAGTCCAGACAGCCAAGTAAATAATTCACCCCTCCACTTT. The rearrangement uses TRBV28 and TRBJ1-6, with D possibly TRBD1 on 5 matching bases. The CDR3 spans 16 residues. Germline V gene lookup returns CDR1 MDHEN and CDR2 SYDVKM. V was trimmed by 5 bases and J by 5 bases, leaving 16 bases between them.

The rearrangement uses TRBV30 and TRBJ2-7; D is unclear. V was cut by 3 bases and J by 1 base, with 7 bases left in between. The CDR3 runs to 12 residues. CDR1 and CDR2 (germline): GTSNPN, SVGIG (reference sequence). The CDR3 loop is CAWRRISYEQYF. DNA of the CDR3: TGTGCCTGGAGGCGGATATCCTACGAGCAGTACTTC.

This chain connects TRBV6-5 to TRBJ1-2; 10 nucleotides match TRBD1. The CDR3 extends over 16 amino acids. The germline gives CDR1 MNHEY, CDR2 SVGAGI. V shed 4 bases, J shed 4 bases, and the junction held 9 bases outside the gene matches. CDR3 coding DNA: TGTGCCAGCAGTTGGGAACCGACAGGGGGCGGCTATGGCTACACCTTC. Its translation is CASSWEPTGGGYGYTF.

In this sample, this clone turned up a few times. The rearrangement links TRBV5-1 to TRBJ2-6; D is uncertain. V lost 4 bases, J lost 4 bases, and 9 bases lay in between. CDR1 SGHRS and CDR2 YFSETQ come from the germline V gene. The CDR3 has 14 residues. CDR3 in DNA: TGCGCCAGCAGCCCTGATACCGGGGCCAACGTCCTGACTTTC. Encoded protein: CASSPDTGANVLTF.

This chain links TRBV4-1 with TRBJ1-2; unclear D gene. The V end lost 4 bases, the J end lost 2 bases, and 17 bases lay between the germline ends. CDR1 is MGHRA, CDR2 YSYEKL, per germline. This CDR3 is 16 amino acids long. CDR3 sequence: CASSPQDFSINYGYTF. Written as DNA, the CDR3 is TGCGCCAGCAGCCCGCAGGATTTCAGTATAAACTATGGCTACACCTTC.

This sequence joins TRBV6-1 and TRBJ1-2; a weak D match, TRBD1 (5 bases). The CDR3 extends over 13 amino acids. The germline V and J ends were trimmed by 2 bases and 7 bases, with 11 bases remaining between them. Per germline, CDR1 MNHNS and CDR2 SASEGT. CDR3 amino acids: CASSENGGTGYTF. The CDR3 bases are TGTGCCAGCAGTGAAAACGGGGGGACTGGCTACACCTTC.

V usage is TRBV5-1 and J usage is TRBJ1-1; 7 positions match TRBD1. V shed 2 bases and J 0 bases; nucleotides not matched to a gene: 4. The CDR3 spans 15 residues. Germline lookup yields CDR1 SGHRS and CDR2 YFSETQ. In nucleotides, the CDR3 is TGCGCCAGCAGCTTAGGGGGCGCGATGAACACTGAAGCTTTCTTT. Translated: CASSLGGAMNTEAFF.

The chain carries TRBV30 and TRBJ1-3; 9 positions agree with TRBD1. Per germline, CDR1 GTSNPN and CDR2 SVGIG (reference sequence). CDR3 size: 13 residues. V lost 7 bases and J lost 2; bases outside the gene matches: 3. The CDR3, as DNA: TGTGCCTCAGGGGACAGGGCTGGAAACACCATATATTTT. It translates to CASGDRAGNTIYF.

This chain uses TRBV6-1 with TRBJ1-3; maybe TRBD1 (5 bases). Germline V gives CDR1 MNHNS, CDR2 SASEGT. Trimming cost V 4 bases and J 0 bases, with 16 bases left between them. This CDR3 comprises 17 residues. This CDR3 reads CASSAWGSAISGNTIYF. Here the CDR3 DNA reads TGTGCCAGCAGTGCCTGGGGCAGCGCTATCTCTGGAAACACCATATATTTT.

This rearrangement joins TRBV28 to TRBJ2-7; D is possibly TRBD1 or TRBD2 (7 bases each). CDR1 and CDR2 (germline): MDHEN, SYDVKM. The CDR3 has 14 residues. V dropped 10 bases and J dropped 2 bases, with 18 bases sitting between them. The CDR3 bases are TGTGCCATCGGGGGGACAGTGTCCCCCTACGAGCAGTACTTC. This translates into CAIGGTVSPYEQYF.

This chain links TRBV25-1 with TRBJ1-6, with D possibly matching TRBD1 (5 bases). Germline CDR1 and CDR2: MGHDK and SYGVNS. The length of the CDR3 is 15 residues. Trimming took 1 base from V and 9 from J, leaving 13 bases between them. This CDR3 is CASSESAGLTSPLHF. In nucleotides, the CDR3 is TGTGCCAGCAGTGAATCGGCAGGGTTGACTTCACCCCTCCACTTT.

The chain uses TRBV11-2 and TRBJ1-2; no reliable D call. V was clipped by 6 bases and J by 1 base, with 18 bases between them. Germline V gene sequence: CDR1 SGHAT, CDR2 FQNNGV. This CDR3 comprises 16 residues. CDR3 loop: CASRSPTVGYNYGYTF. DNA for the CDR3: TGTGCCAGCAGAAGCCCAACAGTAGGTTATAACTATGGCTACACCTTC.

V usage is TRBV13 and J usage is TRBJ2-3, with D maybe TRBD2 (6 bases). CDR1 is PRHDT, CDR2 FYEKMQ, per germline (reference sequence). The ends were cut back, 6 bases at V and 4 bases at J, with 14 bases in the middle. There are 14 residues in the CDR3. The CDR3 region is CASSTSGGPDTQYF. As DNA, the CDR3 is TGTGCCAGCAGTACTTCCGGGGGTCCAGATACGCAGTATTTT.